This is a list of T cell receptor beta chains from one sample in a study of cytomegalovirus exposure and HLA in healthy donors. Sequencing was performed with immunoSEQ multiplex PCR; in TCRdb, only in-frame clones are kept and a portion is missing. The data show 150,000 to 200,000 clones, around four fifths seen once. The specimen was PBMCs. These receptors were collected from a man aged 18 to 30 in good health and CMV-seropositive. Both conserved end residues are part of each CDR3. The order of the fields is D gene, clone size, V gene, J gene, CDR3 protein, CDR3 DNA. A D gene is named only where the DNA matches it firmly. Rows may omit the clone size; those that give it use once, few, many or a size class.

D: -; size: -; V: TRBV29-1; J: TRBJ2-7; CDR3: CSVRQGGYEQYF; DNA: TGCAGCGTTCGGCAGGGGGGCTACGAGCAGTACTTC
D: TRBD2; size: -; V: TRBV28; J: TRBJ2-7; CDR3: CASSLGGGFSYEQYF; DNA: TGTGCCAGCAGTTTAGGCGGGGGGTTCTCGTACGAGCAGTACTTC
D: -; size: -; V: TRBV30; J: TRBJ2-7; CDR3: CAWSVTRVLTYEQYF; DNA: TGTGCCTGGAGTGTAACCCGGGTACTAACCTACGAGCAGTACTTC
D: -; size: -; V: TRBV6-1; J: TRBJ2-7; CDR3: CASSEMDTSSYEQYF; DNA: TGTGCCAGCAGTGAGATGGACACCAGCTCCTACGAGCAGTACTTC
D: -; size: few; V: TRBV11-2; J: TRBJ2-2; CDR3: CASSPGPSELFF; DNA: TGTGCCAGCAGCCCCGGACCTAGCGAGCTGTTTTTT
D: TRBD1; size: -; V: TRBV19; J: TRBJ1-1; CDR3: CASSYRGYTEAFF; DNA: TGTGCCAGTAGTTACAGGGGGTACACTGAAGCTTTCTTT
D: TRBD1; size: -; V: TRBV10-3; J: TRBJ1-2; CDR3: CAISDRDNYGYTF; DNA: TGTGCCATCAGCGACAGGGATAACTATGGCTACACCTTC
D: TRBD1; size: -; V: TRBV28; J: TRBJ1-2; CDR3: CASSPMPGGFGYTF; DNA: TGTGCCAGCAGCCCCATGCCAGGGGGTTTCGGCTACACCTTC
D: TRBD1; size: -; V: TRBV27; J: TRBJ1-2; CDR3: CASSGQGNNYGYTF; DNA: TGTGCCAGCTCCGGACAGGGTAATAACTATGGCTACACCTTC
D: -; size: -; V: TRBV7-6; J: TRBJ1-2; CDR3: CASSLAADREPYGYTF; DNA: TGTGCCAGCAGCTTAGCGGCGGACAGAGAGCCCTATGGCTACACCTTC
D: -; size: -; V: TRBV29-1; J: TRBJ1-1; CDR3: CSVRDFYHTEAFF; DNA: TGCAGCGTTCGAGACTTCTACCACACTGAAGCTTTCTTT